One and the same sample provided the 17 T cell receptor beta chains below, sequenced in a study of cytotoxic CD8 clonotypes in ibrutinib-treated CLL. Sequenced by immunoSEQ multiplex PCR; TCRdb stores in-frame clones only, minus some. This repertoire shows around 310,000 clones, around four fifths found once; its top ten account for 6.5% to 8.5%. This sample comprised PBMCs, obtained before ibrutinib treatment. The receptors here all came from a human donor with chronic lymphocytic leukemia.

This clone showed up just a few times. The rearrangement links TRBV19 to TRBJ2-1; weak D call: TRBD2 (6 bases). The CDR3 runs 17 residues. Trimming shortened V by 6 bases and J by 5 bases, and 23 bases separated the two germline ends. CDR1 is LNHDA and CDR2 is SQIVND in the germline V gene (reference sequence). Written as DNA, the CDR3 is TGTGCCAGTAGGCCTACCGCTGGGATAGCGGCAAACAATGAGCAGTTCTTC. Translating it yields CASRPTAGIAANNEQFF. The complete variable domain, with remaining parts taken from reference TRBV19 and TRBJ2-1, reads DGGITQSPKYLFRKEGQNVTLSCEQNLNHDAMYWYRQDPGQGLRLIYYSQIVNDFQKGDIAEGYSVSREKKESFPLTVTSAQKNPTAFYLCASRPTAGIAANNEQFFGPGTRLTVL.

The chain employs TRBV11-2 and TRBJ2-7, with D perhaps TRBD2 (6 bases). Germline V lookup: CDR1 SGHAT, CDR2 FQNNGV. The CDR3 runs 15 residues. Between the trimmed V and J ends, which lost 1 base and 1 base, there was a span of 11 bases. The CDR3 DNA follows: TGTGCCAGCAGCTTAGGGCTAGCGCCTTCCTACGAGCAGTACTTC. It encodes CASSLGLAPSYEQYF.

Only one count was recorded for this clone. J is TRBJ1-5 and V is TRBV7-9, with D possibly being TRBD1 (5 bases). From germline, CDR1 is SEHNR and CDR2 FQNEAQ (reference sequence). The CDR3 consists of 12 residues. Trimming cost V 5 bases and J 11 bases, with 13 bases left between them. Here the CDR3 reads CASSLGGTSQHF. In DNA, the CDR3 is TGTGCCAGCAGCCTTGGGGGAACCTCCCAGCATTTT.

Comments on this clone: This sample includes further DNA sequences coding for the same CDR3. V usage is TRBV7-2 and J usage is TRBJ1-5; D uncertain. The CDR3 covers 15 residues. V was cut by 2 bases and J by 1 base, with 9 bases left in between. Germline V CDR1 and CDR2: SGHTA, FQGNSA. The CDR3 DNA reads as TGTGCCAGCAGCTTAACCGGGAGGAGCAATCAGCCCCAGCATTTT. Residues: CASSLTGRSNQPQHF.

The CDR3 coding sequence is TGTGCCAGCGCCACAGGGACTAGCGGGACCAATGAGCAGTTCTTC. Its translation is CASATGTSGTNEQFF. V and J are TRBV18 and TRBJ2-1, with 13 bases fitting TRBD2. CDR1 KGHSH and CDR2 LQKENI come from the germline V gene. The CDR3 runs to 15 residues. Trimming cost V 8 bases and J 6 bases; bases outside gene matches: 7.

The chain links TRBV5-8 to TRBJ2-2; the D gene is possibly TRBD2 (5 bases). Germline CDR1 and CDR2: SGHTS and YDEGEE. This CDR3 comprises 16 residues. Trimming cost V 3 bases and J 3 bases, with 15 bases left between them. The DNA for the CDR3 is TGTGCCAGCAGCTGGCCGGGATTGGGGTACACCGGGGAGCTGTTTTTT. Protein: CASSWPGLGYTGELFF.

V is TRBV18 and J is TRBJ2-5; 7 bases align to TRBD1. The CDR3 sequence is 14 residues long. Unmatched junction bases numbered 10, after V lost 7 bases and J lost 5 bases. Germline CDR1 is KGHSH and CDR2 is LQKENI. The CDR3: CASLRARGPETQYF. CDR3 in DNA: TGTGCCAGCTTAAGGGCGAGGGGGCCCGAGACCCAGTACTTC.

The chain has TRBV6-5 and TRBJ1-2; D is unresolved. V lost 7 bases and J 8 bases, leaving 20 bases between the germline ends. This CDR3 contains 14 residues. Per germline, CDR1 MNHEY and CDR2 SVGAGI. CDR3 residues: CASIAAPKVGGYTF. The CDR3 DNA is TGTGCCAGCATCGCGGCTCCGAAGGTTGGGGGCTACACCTTC.

This chain connects TRBV30 to TRBJ2-1, with 8 bases that match TRBD1. Germline CDR1 and CDR2: GTSNPN and SVGIG (reference sequence). V shed 1 base, J shed 4 bases, and the junction held 21 bases outside the gene matches. The CDR3 contains 20 residues. The CDR3 nucleotides read TGTGCCTGGAGTGGCGCAGACAGGGGTTCTGGATATATCGGGTACAATGAGCAGTTCTTC. Translation: CAWSGADRGSGYIGYNEQFF.

The rearrangement links TRBV4-2 to TRBJ2-3; 7 nucleotides agree with TRBD2. Unmatched junction bases numbered 22, after V lost 11 bases and J lost 5 bases. The CDR3 covers 17 residues. From germline, CDR1 is LGHNA and CDR2 YNFKEQ. The CDR3 spells CACRGAGVGSVGDTQYF. For the CDR3, the DNA is TGTGCCTGCCGTGGTGCGGGAGTAGGATCGGTAGGAGATACGCAGTATTTT.

The chain uses TRBV4-1 and TRBJ2-4, with 9 bases that match TRBD1. Germline assignment: CDR1 MGHRA and CDR2 YSYEKL. V dropped 2 bases and J dropped 2; count of bases not matched to a gene: 7. This CDR3 spans 17 amino acids. The DNA of the CDR3 is TGCGCCAGCAGCCAAATAAACAGGGGGCAATCCAAAAACATTCAGTACTTC. Protein sequence: CASSQINRGQSKNIQYF.

The chain links TRBV29-1 to TRBJ2-5; 7 nucleotides agree with TRBD1. The CDR3 covers 13 residues. The V gene end was trimmed by 1 base and the J gene end by 4 bases; junction bases not matched to a gene: 3. Germline CDR1 reads SQVTM; CDR2 reads ANQGSEA. As DNA, the CDR3 is TGCAGCGTTGAAGGAGGGGGCCGAGAGACCCAGTACTTC. Translated: CSVEGGGRETQYF.

The chain combines TRBV5-1 with TRBJ2-1; 12 bases are shared with TRBD2. The CDR3 covers 15 residues. V shed 1 base and J 7 bases; nucleotides not matched to a gene: 3. Looked up from germline, CDR1 is SGHRS and CDR2 is YFSETQ. The CDR3 protein is CASSLPSGRVNEQFF. The CDR3 bases are TGCGCCAGCAGCTTGCCTAGCGGGAGGGTAAATGAGCAGTTCTTC. The full variable domain, its missing parts supplied by reference TRBV5-1 and TRBJ2-1, is KAGVTQTPRYLIKTRGQQVTLSCSPISGHRSVSWYQQTPGQGLQFLFEYFSETQRNKGNFPGRFSGRQFSNSRSEMNVSTLELGDSALYLCASSLPSGRVNEQFFGPGTRLTVL.

This clone was recorded a few times. The chain joins TRBV21-1 to TRBJ1-2; the listed D gene, TRBD1, was not tested against the DNA. TRBV21-1 is a pseudogene locus. The length of the CDR3 is 17 residues. CDR3 sequence (DNA): TGTGCCAGCAGCAAGAGAAGGACAGGGATGGATTATAATGGCTACACCTTC. Encoded protein: CASSKRRTGMDYNGYTF.

The gene calls are TRBV6-4 and TRBJ2-4, with D unclear. Germline V gives CDR1 MRHNA, CDR2 SNTAGT. V gave up 0 bases and J gave up 10 bases, with 22 bases separating them. The CDR3 extends over 17 amino acids. DNA for the CDR3: TGTGCCAGCAGTGACTCGAAAATCCGGGCCCTCCGGTTGATTCAGTACTTC. Protein product: CASSDSKIRALRLIQYF.

The V gene is TRBV7-7, the J gene TRBJ2-1; TRBD1 agrees at 11 bases. The ends lost 5 bases at V and 10 bases at J; junction bases unmatched: 10. Per germline, CDR1 SSHAT and CDR2 FNYEAQ (reference sequence). The length of the CDR3 is 15 residues. The CDR3 loop is CASSQDRGRFGEQFF. CDR3 nucleotide sequence: TGTGCCAGCAGCCAGGACAGGGGGCGATTTGGGGAGCAGTTCTTC.

The CDR3 protein is CASSVRTRFLRQFF. CDR3 DNA sequence: TGTGCCAGCAGCGTAAGGACTAGATTTTTGAGGCAGTTCTTC. The chain carries TRBV7-8 and TRBJ2-1; 7 positions match TRBD2. Trimming at V came to 5 bases and at J to 12 bases, leaving 13 bases not matched to a gene. The germline gives CDR1 SGHVS, CDR2 FQNEAQ. This CDR3 comprises 14 residues.